Shown below are 21 T cell receptor beta chains from a single sample sequenced in a study of response to subunit inactivated influenza vaccine. MiXCR was run by TCRdb on the RT-PCR reads, yielding one entry per CDR3 protein. This sample has around 490,000 distinct CDR3 sequences; 7.6% occur once, and the top ten carry about an eighth. The sequenced sample was PBMCs from blood, obtained about 23 months after vaccination. The receptors originated from a man between 50 and 75 years old who received an inactivated influenza vaccine.

This clonotype appeared many times. V gene TRBV6-2 or TRBV6-3 combines with J gene TRBJ2-2; tentatively, D is TRBD1 (7 bases). The CDR3 runs to 17 residues. Germline CDR1 MNHEY, CDR2 SVGEGT. V lost 5 bases to trimming and J lost 5 bases, with 21 bases between them. Here the CDR3 reads CASSTDRVDSGTGELFF. The CDR3 nucleotides read TGTGCCAGCAGTACCGACAGGGTGGATAGCGGTACCGGGGAGCTGTTTTTT.

The table lists this clonotype with many counts. The chain combines TRBV6-2 or TRBV6-3 with TRBJ2-7, with a tentative D call TRBD2 (6 bases). CDR1 and CDR2 (germline): MNHEY, SVGEGT. The CDR3 is made up of 15 amino acids. Trimming shortened V by 3 bases and J by 3 bases, and 15 bases separated the two germline ends. Written as DNA, the CDR3 is TGTGCCAGCAGTTATTGGGAGGTCTCCTACTACGAGCAGTACTTC. Amino acids: CASSYWEVSYYEQYF.

This chain joins TRBV20-1 and TRBJ2-2; either TRBD1 or TRBD2 may supply D (6 bases each). Trimming shortened V by 6 bases and J by 3 bases, and 20 bases separated the two germline ends. The germline V gene has CDR1 DFQATT and CDR2 SNEGSKA (reference sequence). The CDR3 is 16 residues long. The CDR3 coding sequence is TGCAGTGCCCCCGGAGGGGGGACCCATTACACCGGGGAGCTGTTTTTT. It is translated as CSAPGGGTHYTGELFF.

In this sample, this clonotype turned up many times. The chain couples TRBV28 to TRBJ2-5, with TRBD2 matching over 9 bases. V shed 3 bases and J 5 bases; nucleotides not matched to a gene: 4. Germline values: CDR1 MDHEN, CDR2 SYDVKM. The CDR3 has 14 amino acids. CDR3 sequence: CASSFAGGQETQYF. As DNA, the CDR3 is TGTGCCAGCAGTTTTGCGGGGGGGCAGGAGACCCAGTACTTC.

The chain couples TRBV12-3 or TRBV12-4 to TRBJ2-3; D is unclear. The CDR3 extends over 16 amino acids. Deletions cut 4 bases from V and 3 bases from J, with 17 bases between. CDR3 sequence reads: CASSYLRAGGTDTQYF. In DNA, the CDR3 is TGTGCCAGCAGTTATCTCCGGGCCGGCGGTACAGATACGCAGTATTTT.

At least ten counts were recorded for this clonotype. The rearrangement uses TRBV4-3 and TRBJ1-1; D might be TRBD1 (5 bases). Looked up from germline, CDR1 is LGHNA and CDR2 is YSLEER. The CDR3 sequence is 14 residues long. V was pared by 0 bases and J by 6 bases, with 11 bases between. CDR3 protein: CASSQDPRDAEAFF. DNA of the CDR3: TGCGCCAGCAGCCAAGATCCGCGGGACGCTGAAGCTTTCTTT.

This clonotype was counted only a few times. The chain recombines TRBV29-1 with TRBJ2-7, with 8 bases matching TRBD1. Trimming took 6 bases from V and 0 from J; bases not matched to a gene: 4. The CDR3 is 13 amino acids. The V gene's germline CDR1 is SQVTM and CDR2 ANQGSEA. The CDR3 DNA is TGCAGCGTGGGACAGGCATACTCCTACGAGCAGTACTTC. The encoded protein is CSVGQAYSYEQYF.

V is TRBV20-1 and J is TRBJ2-1; D is ambiguous. The V gene's germline CDR1 is DFQATT and CDR2 SNEGSKA (reference sequence). Trimming shortened V by 8 bases and J by 10 bases, and 12 bases separated the two germline ends. The CDR3 covers 10 residues. Here the CDR3 reads CSLPLREQFF. The CDR3 DNA reads as TGCAGTCTACCCCTTAGGGAGCAGTTCTTC.

The chain carries TRBV20-1 and TRBJ2-3; the D is unclear. Between the trimmed V and J ends, which lost 8 bases and 6 bases, there was a span of 12 bases. Looked up from germline, CDR1 is DFQATT and CDR2 is SNEGSKA (reference sequence). The CDR3 is 11 amino acids. Written as DNA, the CDR3 is TGCAGTCTAGAACGTGGGGATACGCAGTATTTT. This encodes CSLERGDTQYF.

The chain couples TRBV15 to TRBJ2-1; no reliable D call. The CDR3 length is 12 residues. Germline V CDR1 and CDR2: LNHNV, YYDKDF (reference sequence). V lost 5 bases and J 1 base, leaving 3 bases between the germline ends. The CDR3 DNA reads as TGTGCCACCAGCCCTTCCTACAATGAGCAGTTCTTC. Protein product: CATSPSYNEQFF.

This clonotype has ten or more counts. The rearrangement links TRBV7-2 to TRBJ2-7; D is uncertain. The CDR3 length is 14 residues. Germline lookup yields CDR1 SGHTA and CDR2 FQGNSA. Trimming pared 2 bases from V and 3 bases from J, leaving 11 bases between. CDR3 in amino acids: CASSLNGRSYEQYF. The CDR3 region has the DNA TGTGCCAGCAGCTTAAACGGGCGCAGCTACGAGCAGTACTTC. Looking up the rest from reference TRBV7-2 and TRBJ2-7 gives the full variable domain: GAGVSQSPSNKVTEKGKDVELRCDPISGHTALYWYRQSLGQGLEFLIYFQGNSAPDKSGLPSDRFSAERTGGSVSTLTIQRTQQEDSAVYLCASSLNGRSYEQYFGPGTRLTVT.

This clonotype was counted between two and nine times. The chain combines TRBV11-2 with TRBJ1-1; D not resolved. Germline assignment: CDR1 SGHAT and CDR2 FQNNGV. The V end was cut by 3 bases, the J end by 2 bases, with 10 bases between. The CDR3 consists of 14 residues. The CDR3 DNA follows: TGTGCCAGCAGCTTGCGTTCAGCCAACACTGAAGCTTTCTTT. This gives the protein CASSLRSANTEAFF.

This clonotype has more than one count but fewer than ten. V gene TRBV11-3 combines with J gene TRBJ2-5, with TRBD1 matching over 7 bases. The CDR3 is made up of 17 amino acids. With 1 base clipped from V and 3 bases from J, the junction kept 11 bases outside the gene matches. CDR1 SGHNT and CDR2 YENEEA come from the germline V gene. In DNA, the CDR3 is TGTGCCAGCAGCTTAGGAGGGGGCCTACCCTCGAAAGAGACCCAGTACTTC. This encodes CASSLGGGLPSKETQYF.

This clonotype was observed at least ten times. The chain is built from TRBV5-1 and TRBJ2-2, with TRBD1 as a possible D gene (5 bases). The CDR3 length is 16 residues. Trimming removed 5 bases from V and 1 base from J, with 15 bases in between. CDR1 and CDR2 (germline): SGHRS, YFSETQ. CDR3 in DNA: TGCGCCAGCAGTCCCACTATTACAGGGAACACCGGGGAGCTGTTTTTT. Translating gives CASSPTITGNTGELFF. The complete variable domain, with remaining parts taken from reference TRBV5-1 and TRBJ2-2, reads KAGVTQTPRYLIKTRGQQVTLSCSPISGHRSVSWYQQTPGQGLQFLFEYFSETQRNKGNFPGRFSGRQFSNSRSEMNVSTLELGDSALYLCASSPTITGNTGELFFGEGSRLTVL.

This clonotype has a count of ten or more. The V call is TRBV21-1, the J call TRBJ2-5; the tabulated D call, TRBD1, remains unverified against the DNA. TRBV21-1 is a pseudogene. CDR3 length: 14 amino acids. The CDR3 DNA sequence: TGTGCCAGCAGCAAAAATCCGGGCAAAGAGACCCAGTACTTC. It translates to CASSKNPGKETQYF.

The table lists this clonotype with a few counts. The rearrangement joins TRBV12-3 or TRBV12-4 to TRBJ2-5; no firm D call. V was shortened by 3 bases and J by 4 bases, with 21 bases between the two germline ends. The CDR3 has 17 residues. The CDR3 DNA follows: TGTGCCAGCAGTTTCCGTAGTTCGGGCCGCGTTGCAGAGACCCAGTACTTC. This encodes CASSFRSSGRVAETQYF.

CDR3 residues: CASSPREGNTGELFF. The DNA for the CDR3 is TGTGCCAGCAGCCCCAGAGAGGGGAACACCGGGGAGCTGTTTTTT. The chain links TRBV9 to TRBJ2-2; weak D call: TRBD2 (5 bases). This CDR3 spans 15 amino acids. Germline V gene sequence: CDR1 SGDLS, CDR2 YYNGEE. V was clipped by 4 bases and J by 1 base, with 11 bases between them. Complete variable domain (other parts from reference TRBV9 and TRBJ2-2): DSGVTQTPKHLITATGQRVTLRCSPRSGDLSVYWYQQSLDQGLQFLIQYYNGEERAKGNILERFSAQQFPDLHSELNLSSLELGDSALYFCASSPREGNTGELFFGEGSRLTVL.

The CDR3: CAWSVRSGGSTEAFF. CDR3 nucleotide sequence: TGTGCCTGGAGTGTACGGAGTGGAGGGTCGACTGAAGCTTTCTTT. The rearrangement joins TRBV30 to TRBJ1-1; no clear D. This CDR3 comprises 15 residues. Deletions cut 0 bases from V and 5 bases from J, with 16 bases between. In germline, CDR1 is GTSNPN, CDR2 SVGIG (reference sequence).

The V and J genes are TRBV6-4 and TRBJ2-3, with 14 bases aligning to TRBD2. CDR3 length equals 20 residues. V was pared by 4 bases and J by 0 bases, with 12 bases of the junction left unmatched. In germline, CDR1 is MRHNA, CDR2 SNTAGT. CDR3 in amino acids: CASSGLAGGRGRSSTDTQYF. CDR3 nucleotides: TGTGCCAGCAGTGGACTAGCGGGGGGGCGAGGGCGCTCTAGCACAGATACGCAGTATTTT.

This clonotype was counted at least ten times. CDR3 sequence: CSASGLYTGELFF. In nucleotides, the CDR3 is TGCAGTGCTAGTGGCCTATACACCGGGGAGCTGTTTTTT. J is TRBJ2-2 and V is TRBV20-1; D gene ambiguous. Per the germline V gene, CDR1 is DFQATT and CDR2 is SNEGSKA (reference sequence). The length of the CDR3 is 13 residues. V lost 3 bases and J lost 3, with 8 bases in between.

This clonotype was picked up a small number of times. V gene TRBV6-2 or TRBV6-3 combines with J gene TRBJ2-1; D could derive from TRBD1 or TRBD2 (5 bases each). Germline assignment: CDR1 MNHEY and CDR2 SVGEGT. Between the trimmed V and J ends, which lost 2 bases and 9 bases, there was a span of 14 bases. This CDR3 comprises 14 residues. The CDR3: CASSYPERGSEQFF. The CDR3 DNA reads as TGTGCCAGCAGTTACCCGGAGAGGGGCTCTGAGCAGTTCTTC.